This TCR beta chain came from a study of shared clonotypes between healthy human individuals. Over several immunoSEQ plates, each subset's genomic DNA was distributed in even portions. The data were produced by immunoSEQ multiplex PCR, yet TCRdb's version contains in-frame clones alone and is incomplete. The table records about 2.3 million clones, 85% to 95% of them present only once. The CDR3 runs to 15 residues. V lost 6 bases to trimming and J lost 2 bases; unmatched junction nucleotides: 7. Germline values: CDR1 MDHEN, CDR2 SYDVKM. What was sequenced was naive CD4+ T cells from PBMCs. The subset denotes: CD45RA+ positively selected. The chain combines TRBV28 with TRBJ2-7; 10 nucleotides line up with TRBD1. The receptor was isolated from a man younger than 30 in good health. Some clones in this sample may be carry-over from other donors' samples. CDR3 in DNA: TGTGCCAGCAGATCCCCGGGACAGGGGACCTACGAGCAGTACTTC. Translating gives CASRSPGQGTYEQYF.